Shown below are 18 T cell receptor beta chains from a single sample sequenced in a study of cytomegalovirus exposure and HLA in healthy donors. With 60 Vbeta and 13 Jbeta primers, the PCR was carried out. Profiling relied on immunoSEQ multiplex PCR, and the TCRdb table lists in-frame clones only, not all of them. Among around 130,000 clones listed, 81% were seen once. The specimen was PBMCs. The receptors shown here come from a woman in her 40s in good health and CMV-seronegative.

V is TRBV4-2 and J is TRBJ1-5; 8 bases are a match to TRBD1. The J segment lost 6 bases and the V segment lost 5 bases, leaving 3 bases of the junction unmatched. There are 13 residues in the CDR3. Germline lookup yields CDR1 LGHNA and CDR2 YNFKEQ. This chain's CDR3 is CASSDRGTQPQHF. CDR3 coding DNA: TGTGCCAGCAGCGACAGGGGTACTCAGCCCCAGCATTTT.

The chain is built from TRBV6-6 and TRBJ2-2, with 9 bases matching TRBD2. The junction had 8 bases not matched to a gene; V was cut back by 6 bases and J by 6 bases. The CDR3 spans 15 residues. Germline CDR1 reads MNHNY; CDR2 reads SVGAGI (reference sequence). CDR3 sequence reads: CASRAGGLGAGELFF. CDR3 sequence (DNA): TGTGCCAGCAGGGCGGGGGGGCTGGGGGCCGGGGAGCTGTTTTTT.

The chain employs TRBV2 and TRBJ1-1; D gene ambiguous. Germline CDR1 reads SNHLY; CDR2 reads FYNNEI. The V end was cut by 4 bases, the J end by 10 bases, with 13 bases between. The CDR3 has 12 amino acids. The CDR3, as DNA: TGTGCCAGCAGTGCCCCGGGTCGTGGAGCTTTCTTT. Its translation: CASSAPGRGAFF.

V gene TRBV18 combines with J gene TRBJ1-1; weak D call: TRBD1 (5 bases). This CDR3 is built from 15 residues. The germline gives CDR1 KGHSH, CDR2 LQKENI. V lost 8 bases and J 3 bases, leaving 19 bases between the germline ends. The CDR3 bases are TGTGCCAGCCAAAAGACCGGGGGTATGGACACTGAAGCTTTCTTT. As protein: CASQKTGGMDTEAFF.

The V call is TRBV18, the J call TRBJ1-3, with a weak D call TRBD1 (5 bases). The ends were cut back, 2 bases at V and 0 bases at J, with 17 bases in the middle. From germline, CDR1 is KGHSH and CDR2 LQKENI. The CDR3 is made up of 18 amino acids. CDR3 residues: CASSPGHQGPNSGNTIYF. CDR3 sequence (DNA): TGTGCCAGCTCACCAGGACACCAGGGTCCAAACTCTGGAAACACCATATATTTT.

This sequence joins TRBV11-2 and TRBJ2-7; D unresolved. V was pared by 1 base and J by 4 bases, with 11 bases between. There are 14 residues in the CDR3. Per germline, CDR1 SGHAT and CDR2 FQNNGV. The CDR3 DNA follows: TGTGCCAGCAGCTTAGGGCCCTCCAGGTACGAGCAGTACTTC. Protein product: CASSLGPSRYEQYF.

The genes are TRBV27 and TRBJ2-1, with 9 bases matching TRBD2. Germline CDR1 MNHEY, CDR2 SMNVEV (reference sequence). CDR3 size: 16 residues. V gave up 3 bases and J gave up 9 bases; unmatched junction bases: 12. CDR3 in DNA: TGTGCCAGCAGTTTTTGGGGTAGCGGGAGCCGAGGTGAGCAGTTCTTC. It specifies CASSFWGSGSRGEQFF.

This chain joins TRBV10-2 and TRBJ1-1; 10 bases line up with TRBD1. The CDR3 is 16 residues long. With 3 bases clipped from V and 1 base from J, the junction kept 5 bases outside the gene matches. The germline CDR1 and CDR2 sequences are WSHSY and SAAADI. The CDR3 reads CASSEGWDRGNTEAFF. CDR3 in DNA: TGCGCCAGCAGTGAAGGGTGGGACAGGGGGAACACTGAAGCTTTCTTT.

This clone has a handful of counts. The CDR3 DNA follows: TGTGCCAGCAAACAAACAGGGGGAGAAGGTCAGCCCCAGCATTTT. Translation: CASKQTGGEGQPQHF. This chain uses TRBV2 with TRBJ1-5, with 8 bases matching TRBD1. The junction had 11 bases not matched to a gene; V was cut back by 7 bases and J by 6 bases. The germline V gene has CDR1 SNHLY and CDR2 FYNNEI. The CDR3 covers 15 residues.

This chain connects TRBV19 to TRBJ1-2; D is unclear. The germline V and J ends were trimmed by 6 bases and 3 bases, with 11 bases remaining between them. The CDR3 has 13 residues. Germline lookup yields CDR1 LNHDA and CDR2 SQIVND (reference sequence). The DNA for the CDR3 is TGTGCCAGTAGCCCTGAATCGGACTATGGCTACACCTTC. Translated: CASSPESDYGYTF.

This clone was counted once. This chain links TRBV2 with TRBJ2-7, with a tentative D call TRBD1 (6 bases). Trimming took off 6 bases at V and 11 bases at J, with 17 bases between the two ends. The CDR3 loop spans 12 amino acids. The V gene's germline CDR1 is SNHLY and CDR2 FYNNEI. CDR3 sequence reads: CASSAKQGSEYF. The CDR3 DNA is TGTGCCAGCAGCGCTAAACAGGGTTCGGAGTACTTC.

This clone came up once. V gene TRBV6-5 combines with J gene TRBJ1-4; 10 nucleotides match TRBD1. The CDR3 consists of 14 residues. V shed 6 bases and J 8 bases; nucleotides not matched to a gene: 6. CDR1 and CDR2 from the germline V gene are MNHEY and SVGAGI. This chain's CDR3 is CASRGQGRLEKLFF. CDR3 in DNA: TGTGCCAGCAGGGGACAGGGGCGATTGGAAAAACTGTTTTTT.

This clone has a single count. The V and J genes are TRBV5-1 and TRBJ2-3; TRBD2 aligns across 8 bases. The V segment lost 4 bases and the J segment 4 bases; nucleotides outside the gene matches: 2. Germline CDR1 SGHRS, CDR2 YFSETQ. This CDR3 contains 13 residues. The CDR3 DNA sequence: TGCGCCAGCAGCGGGACTAGTTCAGATACGCAGTATTTT. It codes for CASSGTSSDTQYF.

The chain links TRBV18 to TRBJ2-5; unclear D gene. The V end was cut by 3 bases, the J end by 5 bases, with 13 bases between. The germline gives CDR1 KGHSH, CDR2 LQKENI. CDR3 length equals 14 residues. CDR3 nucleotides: TGTGCCAGCTCACCTACGGCAACACAGGAGACCCAGTACTTC. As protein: CASSPTATQETQYF.

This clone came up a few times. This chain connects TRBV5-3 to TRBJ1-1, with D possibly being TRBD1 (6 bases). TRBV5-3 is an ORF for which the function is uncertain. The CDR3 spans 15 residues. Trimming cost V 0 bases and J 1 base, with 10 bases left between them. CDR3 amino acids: CARSLGRGENTEAFF. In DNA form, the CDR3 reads TGTGCCAGAAGCTTGGGCAGGGGCGAGAACACTGAAGCTTTCTTT.

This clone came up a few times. DNA of the CDR3: TGCGCCAGCAGCCAAGATCGGACAGGGACTTGGAGTCAGCCCCAGCATTTT. Translating it yields CASSQDRTGTWSQPQHF. V usage is TRBV4-1 and J usage is TRBJ1-5; 8 bases align to TRBD1. The CDR3 is 17 amino acids. The germline CDR1 and CDR2 sequences are MGHRA and YSYEKL. The J segment lost 6 bases and the V segment lost 0 bases, leaving 10 bases of the junction unmatched.

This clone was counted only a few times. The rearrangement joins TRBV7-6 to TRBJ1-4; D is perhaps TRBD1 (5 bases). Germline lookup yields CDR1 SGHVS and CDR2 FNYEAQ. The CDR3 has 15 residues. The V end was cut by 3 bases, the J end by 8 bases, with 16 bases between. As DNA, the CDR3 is TGTGCCAGCAGCTTTTTTCCCTTGGCAGGGGAAAAACTGTTTTTT. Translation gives CASSFFPLAGEKLFF.

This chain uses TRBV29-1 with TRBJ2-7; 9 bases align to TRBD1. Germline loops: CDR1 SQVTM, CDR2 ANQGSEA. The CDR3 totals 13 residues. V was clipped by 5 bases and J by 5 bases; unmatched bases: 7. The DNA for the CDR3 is TGCAGCGTTCAGGGACAGGGTATGCACGAGCAGTACTTC. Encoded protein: CSVQGQGMHEQYF.